The sequence of this T cell receptor beta chain was determined in a study of shared clonotypes between healthy human individuals. Overall study findings and caveats: Among several donors, approximately 5% of naive CD4 clonotypes were found in common.

Details on this clone: The antigen is not known.

V was trimmed by 4 bases and J by 0 bases, leaving 14 bases between them. The germline CDR1 and CDR2 sequences are SQVTM and ANQGSEA. This CDR3 contains 15 residues. It was across several immunoSEQ plates that each subset's genomic DNA was evenly split. Original processing methods: For the immunoSEQ data, sequences were junction-only without quality scores, so filtering differed. The assay was immunoSEQ multiplex PCR, and TCRdb's table has in-frame clones only and misses some. V, J and clone size are those of that table, while D and trimming were read from the DNA. The table records 2 million to 2.5 million clones, almost 96% of them present only once.

This clonotype was sampled from a young man in good health. The sequenced sample consisted of naive CD4+ T cells sorted from blood. Subset defined: CD45RA+ positively selected. The chain couples TRBV29-1 to TRBJ2-3; tentatively, D is TRBD2 (6 bases). Here the CDR3 reads CSVVRGSTSTDTQYF. The CDR3 DNA sequence: TGCAGCGTTGTCCGGGGGTCAACTAGCACAGATACGCAGTATTTT.